Listed below are T cell receptor beta chains from one sample, sequenced in a study of HIV-infected patients and healthy controls. TCRdb independently ran MiXCR on the 5' RACE reads; one entry per CDR3 protein. There are roughly 20,000 distinct CDR3 sequences in the sample; 8.5% to 9% occur only once, and less than 25% lies in the top ten. Specimen: blood, collected during antiretroviral therapy. The source is an adult with HIV infection. The CDR3 runs from the conserved cysteine through the conserved F or W. A D gene is named only where the DNA matches it firmly. Part of the rows lack a size; the others show once, few, many or a class for expanded clones.

V gene	J gene	D gene	clone size	CDR3 DNA	CDR3 protein
TRBV24-1	TRBJ2-1	TRBD1	many	TGTGCCACCAGTGATCGGACAGGGAGAGTCTACAATGAGCAGTTCTTC	CATSDRTGRVYNEQFF
TRBV12-3/TRBV12-4	TRBJ2-7	TRBD2	many	TGTGCCAGCAGTTGGGGCGGGAGTTCTTACGAGCAGTACTTC	CASSWGGSSYEQYF
TRBV5-4	TRBJ1-2	NA	many	TGTGCCAGCAGCTTGGGGGGAAAGATTGATGGCTACACCTTC	CASSLGGKIDGYTF
TRBV28	TRBJ1-2	NA	NA	TGTGCCAGCAGTAAATCAGGGACTCGAGGCTACACCTTC	CASSKSGTRGYTF
TRBV15	TRBJ2-5	NA	few	TGTGCCACCAGCAGAGAGTCGGCTAGCCGGGGCGAGACCCAGTACTTC	CATSRESASRGETQYF
TRBV5-6	TRBJ1-6	TRBD1	NA	TGTGCCAGCAGTCGCACCGGGACAGGGGTTGGGTCACCCCTCCACTTT	CASSRTGTGVGSPLHF
TRBV29-1	TRBJ1-2	NA	many	TGCAGCGTTGAACGGGACACCCTCTATGGCTACACCTTC	CSVERDTLYGYTF
TRBV7-9	TRBJ1-1	NA	many	TGTGCCAGCAGCCTCCCCGGGGGTGAAGCTTTCTTT	CASSLPGGEAFF
TRBV19	TRBJ1-1	TRBD1	few	TGTGCCACCGAGACAGGGCCTGAAGCTTTCTTT	CATETGPEAFF
TRBV7-3	TRBJ2-5	NA	many	TGTGCCAGCAGCTTAATTGTTCAGGGAAGGGGTGAGACCCAGTACTTC	CASSLIVQGRGETQYF